This T cell receptor (beta chain) comes out of a study of blood T cell repertoires in COVID-19. Study at large: T cells, B-cell-depleted T cells, or PBMCs supplied cDNA or gDNA.

Libraries were prepared by immunoSEQ multiplex PCR; TCRdb keeps only in-frame clonotypes and omits some of them. The table includes 55,000 to 85,000 clones, over 75% detected once. This clonotype was obtained from a human donor in a cohort sampled during active COVID-19. Input material: peripheral blood.

In DNA form, the CDR3 reads TGTGCCAGCAGCCCTTCCAGAGCGGGGGGGATTTACACCGGGGAGCTGTTTTTT. It encodes CASSPSRAGGIYTGELFF. The chain has TRBV7-8 and TRBJ2-2; 10 bases are a match to TRBD2. CDR1 and CDR2 from the germline V gene are SGHVS and FQNEAQ. The ends lost 5 bases at V and 3 bases at J; junction bases unmatched: 12. CDR3 size: 18 residues.